The clone carrying this TCR beta chain appeared a few times. Per germline, CDR1 SQVTM and CDR2 ANQGSEA. This CDR3 contains 12 residues. The ends lost 6 bases at V and 9 bases at J; junction bases unmatched: 10. For the second PCR, which ran for about 6 to 11 cycles, a sample-barcoded 5' primer and a J-beta primer mix were used. TCRdb re-called the 5' RACE reads through MiXCR, storing one row per CDR3 protein. This sample has some 890,000 distinct CDR3 sequences, with under 35% found just once. The data originate from a study of blood T cells in healthy people across ages. These same records also appear under a second study, on T cells of mothers and their children.

The sequence was obtained from a woman aged 40 to 55 in good health. V and J are TRBV29-1 and TRBJ1-1; TRBD1 aligns across 7 bases. The sample was blood. CDR3 DNA: TGCAGCGTCGGGACAGACGTAATCCAAGCTTTCTTT. Encoded protein: CSVGTDVIQAFF.